The 9 T cell receptor beta chains given below trace back to one sample, sequenced in a study of control samples from healthy donors and cancer patients. Some clones are missing from TCRdb's copy, which holds only in-frame ones; the method was immunoSEQ multiplex PCR. Found here are roughly 170,000 clones, approximately 92% of them singletons; the top ten hold roughly 1.5%. Sequenced: blood. All receptors come from a man aged 18 to 35 in good health.

V usage is TRBV6-5 and J usage is TRBJ1-4, with a weak D call TRBD1 (5 bases). V was clipped by 5 bases and J by 6 bases, with 13 bases between them. This CDR3 is 14 amino acids long. Per the germline V gene, CDR1 is MNHEY and CDR2 is SVGAGI. As DNA, the CDR3 is TGTGCCAGCAGTCCGGGACTTGGTGATGAAAAACTGTTTTTT. Protein sequence: CASSPGLGDEKLFF.

This chain connects TRBV7-3 to TRBJ2-7, with D perhaps matching TRBD1 (6 bases). V was cut by 0 bases and J by 0 bases, with 6 bases left in between. This CDR3 has 14 residues. CDR1 SGHTA and CDR2 FQGTGA come from the germline V gene. CDR3 in DNA: TGTGCCAGCAGCTTAACAGGGGGCTCCTACGAGCAGTACTTC. Encoded protein: CASSLTGGSYEQYF.

V gene TRBV5-4 combines with J gene TRBJ2-3, with TRBD1 matching 7 bases. CDR1 is SGHNT and CDR2 is YYREEE in the germline V gene (reference sequence). The CDR3 has 15 residues. Trimming removed 1 base from V and 0 bases from J; junction bases left unmatched: 2. CDR3 protein: CASSLPGQSTDTQYF. CDR3 bases: TGTGCCAGCAGCTTGCCGGGACAGAGCACAGATACGCAGTATTTT.

The CDR3 DNA reads TGTGCCACTACGGCAGGGGGTTTCTCTGGAAACACCATATATTTT. Translating it yields CATTAGGFSGNTIYF. The rearrangement links TRBV19 to TRBJ1-3; 7 nucleotides line up with TRBD1. The CDR3 has 15 residues. Germline-derived CDR1 and CDR2 are LNHDA and SQIVND (reference sequence). V lost 10 bases and J lost 0; bases outside the gene matches: 9.

The chain employs TRBV19 and TRBJ1-4; D is perhaps TRBD1 (6 bases). With 6 bases removed from V and 0 bases from J, the gap between germline ends came to 14 bases. The CDR3 covers 16 residues. The germline CDR1 and CDR2 sequences are LNHDA and SQIVND (reference sequence). The CDR3, as DNA: TGTGCCAGTAGCCTTAAACAGGGCGCAACTAATGAAAAACTGTTTTTT. Translated, it gives CASSLKQGATNEKLFF.

The rearrangement links TRBV5-1 to TRBJ1-3; no clear D. Trimming pared 4 bases from V and 0 bases from J, leaving 17 bases between. Germline loops: CDR1 SGHRS, CDR2 YFSETQ. The CDR3 is 17 amino acids. The CDR3 here is CASSLFNPPHSGNTIYF. CDR3 nucleotides: TGCGCCAGCAGCCTCTTTAACCCCCCCCACTCTGGAAACACCATATATTTT.

J is TRBJ2-7 and V is TRBV5-1, with D possibly matching TRBD2 (6 bases). The CDR3 contains 14 residues. CDR1 is SGHRS, CDR2 YFSETQ, per germline. Trimming removed 3 bases from V and 2 bases from J, with 12 bases in between. CDR3 nucleotide sequence: TGCGCCAGCAGCTGGGACTCGGGGCCCTACGAGCAGTACTTC. As protein: CASSWDSGPYEQYF.

The chain employs TRBV11-2 and TRBJ1-2, with 10 bases matching TRBD1. Germline V gene lookup returns CDR1 SGHAT and CDR2 FQNNGV. Trimming took 3 bases from V and 2 from J; bases not matched to a gene: 0. CDR3 size: 14 residues. CDR3 loop: CASSLTGGNYGYTF. The CDR3 nucleotides read TGTGCCAGCAGCTTGACAGGGGGCAACTATGGCTACACCTTC.

The chain joins TRBV6-5 to TRBJ2-7; D is unresolved. The CDR3 is 13 amino acids. V gave up 5 bases and J gave up 5 bases, with 13 bases separating them. In germline, CDR1 is MNHEY, CDR2 SVGAGI. The CDR3 DNA is TGTGCCAGCAGTAACACGTATGGGGACGAGCAGTACTTC. Its protein product is CASSNTYGDEQYF.